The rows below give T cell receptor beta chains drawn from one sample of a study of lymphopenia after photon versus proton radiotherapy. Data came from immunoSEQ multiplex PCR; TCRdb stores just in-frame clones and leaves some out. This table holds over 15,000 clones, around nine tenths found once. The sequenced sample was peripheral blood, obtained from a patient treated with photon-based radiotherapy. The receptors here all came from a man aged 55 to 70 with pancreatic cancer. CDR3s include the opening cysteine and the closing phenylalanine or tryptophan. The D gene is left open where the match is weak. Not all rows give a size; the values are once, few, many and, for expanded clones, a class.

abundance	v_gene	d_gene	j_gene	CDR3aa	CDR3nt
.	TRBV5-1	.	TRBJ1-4	CASGPGWGEKLFF	TGCGCCAGCGGTCCAGGGTGGGGTGAAAAACTGTTTTTT
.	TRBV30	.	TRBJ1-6	CAWSVLTDNSPLHF	TGTGCCTGGAGTGTACTAACAGACAATTCACCCCTCCACTTT
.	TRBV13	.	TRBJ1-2	CASSLGDLTRTNYGYTF	TGTGCCAGCAGCTTAGGGGATTTGACAAGAACTAACTATGGCTACACCTTC
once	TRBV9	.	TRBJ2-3	CASSPRSFTDTQYF	TGTGCCAGCAGCCCCCGATCTTTCACAGATACGCAGTATTTT
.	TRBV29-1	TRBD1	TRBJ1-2	CSVRYRGREGDGYTF	TGCAGCGTTAGGTACAGGGGGCGAGAAGGGGATGGCTACACCTTC
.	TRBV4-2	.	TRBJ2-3	CASSQGEAGSNPDTQYF	TGTGCCAGCAGCCAAGGAGAGGCTGGTAGTAACCCAGATACGCAGTATTTT
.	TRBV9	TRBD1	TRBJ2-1	CASSPAQGQTYNEQFF	TGTGCCAGCAGCCCTGCCCAGGGACAGACATACAATGAGCAGTTCTTC
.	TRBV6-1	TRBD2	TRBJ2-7	CAGRLAGAYEQYF	TGTGCCGGCCGGCTAGCGGGGGCTTACGAGCAGTACTTC
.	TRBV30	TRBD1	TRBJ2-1	CAWSLRGSNEQFF	TGTGCCTGGAGTCTCAGGGGGAGCAATGAGCAGTTCTTC
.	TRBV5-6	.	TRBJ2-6	CASSLRDSGANVLTF	TGTGCCAGCAGCTTACGGGATTCTGGGGCCAACGTCCTGACTTTC
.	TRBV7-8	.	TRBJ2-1	CASPVGLPQFF	TGTGCCAGCCCTGTCGGGCTCCCCCAGTTCTTC
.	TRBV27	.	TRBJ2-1	CASSPIMTTYNEQFF	TGTGCCAGCAGCCCTATCATGACTACGTACAATGAGCAGTTCTTC
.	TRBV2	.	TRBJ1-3	CASSGHTLSGNTIYF	TGTGCCAGCAGCGGGCACACCCTCTCTGGAAACACCATATATTTT
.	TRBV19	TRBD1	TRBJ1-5	CASRGTGRFDQPQHF	TGTGCCAGTAGGGGGACAGGGAGGTTCGATCAGCCCCAGCATTTT
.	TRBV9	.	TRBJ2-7	CASSVTGHSYEQYF	TGTGCCAGCAGCGTTACGGGACATAGCTACGAGCAGTACTTC
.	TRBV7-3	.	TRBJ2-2	CASSQRNRATGELFF	TGTGCCAGCAGCCAAAGAAACAGGGCCACCGGGGAGCTGTTTTTT
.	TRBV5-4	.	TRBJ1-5	CASSYQGRHQPQHF	TGTGCCAGCAGCTACCAGGGTCGGCATCAGCCCCAGCATTTT
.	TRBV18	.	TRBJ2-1	CASSPRRSSYNEQFF	TGTGCCAGCTCACCTAGACGTAGCTCCTACAATGAGCAGTTCTTC
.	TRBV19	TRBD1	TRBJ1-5	CASSMRDRNQPQHF	TGTGCCAGTAGTATGAGGGACAGGAATCAGCCCCAGCATTTT
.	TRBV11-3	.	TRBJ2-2	CASSLARRMGEGNTGELFF	TGTGCCAGCAGCTTAGCTCGGAGGATGGGAGAGGGAAACACCGGGGAGCTGTTTTTT
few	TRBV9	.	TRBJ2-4	CASSVKGGGRDIQYF	TGTGCCAGCAGCGTAAAAGGGGGCGGGAGAGACATTCAGTACTTC
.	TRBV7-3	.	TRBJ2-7	CASSSVPGLSPNEQYF	TGTGCCAGCAGCTCAGTCCCGGGACTTTCCCCCAACGAGCAGTACTTC
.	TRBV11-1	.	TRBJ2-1	CASSLRVTNNEQFF	TGTGCCAGCAGCTTACGGGTTACAAACAATGAGCAGTTCTTC
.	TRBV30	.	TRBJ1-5	CAWSGGGTSNQPQHF	TGTGCCTGGAGTGGGGGCGGGACAAGCAATCAGCCCCAGCATTTT
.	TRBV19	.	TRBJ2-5	CASSTLDWQETQYF	TGTGCCAGTAGTACACTCGACTGGCAAGAGACCCAGTACTTC
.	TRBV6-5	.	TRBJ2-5	CASSQGLRGTQYF	TGTGCCAGCAGCCAGGGCCTGAGGGGGACCCAGTACTTC
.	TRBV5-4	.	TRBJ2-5	CASSSGNREETQYF	TGTGCCAGCAGCTCGGGTAACAGGGAAGAGACCCAGTACTTC
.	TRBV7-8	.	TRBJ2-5	CASSNREWGSETQYF	TGTGCCAGCAGCAATAGGGAGTGGGGATCGGAGACCCAGTACTTC
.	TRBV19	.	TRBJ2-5	CASSIGGPETQYF	TGTGCCAGTAGTATAGGGGGGCCCGAGACCCAGTACTTC
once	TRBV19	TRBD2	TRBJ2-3	CASSWLAGGRGVTDTQYF	TGTGCCAGTAGTTGGCTAGCGGGGGGGCGCGGGGTCACAGATACGCAGTATTTT
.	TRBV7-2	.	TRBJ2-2	CASSSRDFLGELFF	TGTGCCAGCAGCTCCCGGGACTTCCTCGGGGAGCTGTTTTTT
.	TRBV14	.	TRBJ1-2	CASSPIFFLSGRRGYGYTF	TGTGCCAGCAGCCCCATTTTCTTCCTGTCCGGTCGAAGGGGGTATGGCTACACCTTC
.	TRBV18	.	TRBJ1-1	CASSPSVYRDTEAFF	TGTGCCAGCTCACCATCGGTTTATAGGGACACTGAAGCTTTCTTT
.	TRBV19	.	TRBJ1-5	CASSGTGNQPQHF	TGTGCCAGTAGTGGGACGGGCAATCAGCCCCAGCATTTT
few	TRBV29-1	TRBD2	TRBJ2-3	CSVDSLAGGHPTDTQYF	TGCAGCGTTGACAGTCTAGCGGGGGGCCACCCCACAGATACGCAGTATTTT
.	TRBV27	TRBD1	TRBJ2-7	CASTIRGGGSYEQYF	TGTGCCAGCACGATCAGAGGGGGCGGCTCCTACGAGCAGTACTTC
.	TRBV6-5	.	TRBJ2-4	CASSQGGLAKNIQYF	TGTGCCAGCAGTCAGGGTGGTTTAGCCAAAAACATTCAGTACTTC
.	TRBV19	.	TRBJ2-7	CASSAQGSSYEQYF	TGTGCCAGTAGTGCTCAGGGGAGCTCCTACGAGCAGTACTTC
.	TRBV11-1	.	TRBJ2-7	CASSPPGSYEQYF	TGTGCCAGCAGCCCGCCGGGCTCCTACGAGCAGTACTTC